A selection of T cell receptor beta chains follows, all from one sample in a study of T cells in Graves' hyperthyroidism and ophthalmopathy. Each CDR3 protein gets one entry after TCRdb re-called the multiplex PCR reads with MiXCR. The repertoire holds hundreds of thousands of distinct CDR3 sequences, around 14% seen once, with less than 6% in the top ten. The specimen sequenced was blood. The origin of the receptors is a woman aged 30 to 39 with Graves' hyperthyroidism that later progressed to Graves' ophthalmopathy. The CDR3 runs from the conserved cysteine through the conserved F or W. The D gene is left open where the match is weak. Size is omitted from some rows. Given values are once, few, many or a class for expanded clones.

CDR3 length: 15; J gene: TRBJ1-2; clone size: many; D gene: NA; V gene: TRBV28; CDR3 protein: CASSSTTGPHYGYTF; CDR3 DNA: TGTGCCAGCAGCTCCACGACGGGCCCTCACTATGGCTACACCTTC
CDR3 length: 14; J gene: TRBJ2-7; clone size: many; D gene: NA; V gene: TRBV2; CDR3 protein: CASIQEGSHYEQYF; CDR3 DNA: TGTGCCAGCATACAGGAGGGGTCTCATTACGAGCAGTACTTC
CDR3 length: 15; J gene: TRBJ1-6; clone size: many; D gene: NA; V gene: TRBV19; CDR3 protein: CASSITESYNSPLHF; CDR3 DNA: TGTGCCAGTAGTATCACAGAAAGCTATAATTCACCCCTCCACTTT
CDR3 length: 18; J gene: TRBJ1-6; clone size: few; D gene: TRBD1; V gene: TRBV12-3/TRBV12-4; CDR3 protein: CASSLGDRRLSHNSPLHF; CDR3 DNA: TGTGCCAGCAGTCTAGGGGACAGGAGACTTTCTCATAATTCACCCCTCCACTTT
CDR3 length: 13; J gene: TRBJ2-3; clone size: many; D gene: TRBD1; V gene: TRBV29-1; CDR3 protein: CSVEITQGNTQYF; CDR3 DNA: TGCAGCGTTGAAATTACACAGGGGAATACGCAGTATTTT
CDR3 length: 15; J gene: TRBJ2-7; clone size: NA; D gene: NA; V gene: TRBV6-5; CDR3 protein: CASSYSSGSKSEQYF; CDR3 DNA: TGTGCCAGCAGTTACTCGTCAGGGAGCAAAAGCGAGCAGTACTTC
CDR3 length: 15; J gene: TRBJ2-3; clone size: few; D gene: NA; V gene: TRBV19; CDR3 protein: CASSMWQGQADTQYF; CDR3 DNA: TGTGCCAGTAGTATGTGGCAGGGGCAGGCAGATACGCAGTATTTT
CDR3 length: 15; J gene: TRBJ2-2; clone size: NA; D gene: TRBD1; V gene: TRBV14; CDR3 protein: CASSQVAGGPGELFF; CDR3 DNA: TGTGCCAGCAGCCAAGTAGCAGGGGGACCCGGGGAGCTGTTTTTT
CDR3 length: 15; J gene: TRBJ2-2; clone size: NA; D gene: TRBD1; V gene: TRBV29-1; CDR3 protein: CSVIPDRGNTGELFF; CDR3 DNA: TGCAGCGTGATACCCGACAGGGGCAACACCGGGGAGCTGTTTTTT
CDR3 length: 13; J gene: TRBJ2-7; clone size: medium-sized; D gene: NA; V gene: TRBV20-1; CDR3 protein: CSAYSGLSYEQYF; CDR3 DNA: TGCAGTGCTTATAGCGGACTCTCCTACGAGCAGTACTTC
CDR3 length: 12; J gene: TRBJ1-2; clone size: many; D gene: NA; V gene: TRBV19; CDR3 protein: CASSAIRYGYTF; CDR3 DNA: TGTGCCAGTAGCGCAATACGGTATGGCTACACCTTC
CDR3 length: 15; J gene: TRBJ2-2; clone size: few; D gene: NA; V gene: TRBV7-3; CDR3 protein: CASSHQGPNTGELFF; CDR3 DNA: TGTGCCAGCAGCCATCAGGGCCCGAACACCGGGGAGCTGTTTTTT
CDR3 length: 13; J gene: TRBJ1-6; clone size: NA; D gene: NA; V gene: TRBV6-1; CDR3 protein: CASRATGSSPLHF; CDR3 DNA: TGTGCCAGCAGGGCCACAGGTAGCTCACCCCTCCACTTT
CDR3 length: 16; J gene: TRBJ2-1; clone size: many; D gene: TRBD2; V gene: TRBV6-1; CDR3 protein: CASSQPSGSSYNEQFF; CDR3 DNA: TGTGCCAGCAGTCAACCTAGCGGTAGCTCCTACAATGAGCAGTTCTTC
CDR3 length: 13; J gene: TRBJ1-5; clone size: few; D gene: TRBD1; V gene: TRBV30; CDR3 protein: CAWSPTGAQPQHF; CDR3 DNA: TGTGCCTGGAGTCCTACAGGGGCCCAGCCCCAGCATTTT
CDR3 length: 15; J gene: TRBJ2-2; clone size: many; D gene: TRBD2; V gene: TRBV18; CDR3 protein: CASTRTSRNTGELFF; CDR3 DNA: TGTGCCAGCACAAGGACTAGTCGAAACACCGGGGAGCTGTTTTTT
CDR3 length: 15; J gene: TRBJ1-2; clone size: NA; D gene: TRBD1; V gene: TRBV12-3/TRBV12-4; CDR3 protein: CASSFLRTGSYGYTF; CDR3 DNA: TGTGCCAGCAGTTTTCTCCGGACAGGTTCCTATGGCTACACCTTC
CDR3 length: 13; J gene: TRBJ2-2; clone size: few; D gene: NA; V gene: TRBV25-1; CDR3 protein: CASSFGHTGELFF; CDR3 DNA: TGTGCCAGCAGTTTCGGCCACACCGGGGAGCTGTTTTTT
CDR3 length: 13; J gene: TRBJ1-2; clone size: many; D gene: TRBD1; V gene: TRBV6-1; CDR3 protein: CASRNDRGGGYTF; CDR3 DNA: TGTGCCAGCAGGAACGACAGGGGAGGTGGCTACACCTTC
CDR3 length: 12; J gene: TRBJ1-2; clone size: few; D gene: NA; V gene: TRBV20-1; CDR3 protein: CSGGNGGYGYTF; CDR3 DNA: TGCAGTGGGGGTAACGGCGGCTATGGCTACACCTTC
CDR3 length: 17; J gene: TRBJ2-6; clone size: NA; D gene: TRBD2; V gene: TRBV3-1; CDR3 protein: CASSLGTSSSGANVLTF; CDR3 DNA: TGTGCCAGCAGCCTAGGGACTAGCAGCTCTGGGGCCAACGTCCTGACTTTC
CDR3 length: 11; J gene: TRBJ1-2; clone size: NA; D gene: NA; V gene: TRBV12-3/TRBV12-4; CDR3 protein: CATTEAYGYTF; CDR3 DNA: TGTGCCACAACAGAGGCATATGGCTACACCTTC
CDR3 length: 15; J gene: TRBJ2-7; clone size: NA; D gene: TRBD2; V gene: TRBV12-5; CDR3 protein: CASGSSGGRAQVQYF; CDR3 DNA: TGTGCTAGTGGCTCATCCGGCGGGAGGGCCCAGGTGCAGTACTTC
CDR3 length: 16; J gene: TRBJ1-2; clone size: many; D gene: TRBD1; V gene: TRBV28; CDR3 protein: CASSWVLTGANYGYTF; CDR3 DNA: TGTGCCAGCAGTTGGGTATTGACAGGGGCTAACTATGGCTACACCTTC
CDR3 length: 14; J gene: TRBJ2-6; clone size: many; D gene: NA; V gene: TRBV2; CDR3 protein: CASSEDPGANVLTF; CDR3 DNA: TGTGCCAGCAGTGAAGATCCTGGGGCCAACGTCCTGACTTTC
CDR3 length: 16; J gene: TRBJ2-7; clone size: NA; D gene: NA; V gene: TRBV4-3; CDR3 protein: CASSQDRDSGTYEQYF; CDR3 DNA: TGCGCCAGCAGCCAAGATCGAGATAGCGGCACCTACGAGCAGTACTTC
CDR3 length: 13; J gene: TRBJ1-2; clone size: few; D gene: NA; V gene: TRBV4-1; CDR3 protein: CASSQDAGIGYTF; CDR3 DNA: TGCGCCAGCAGCCAAGACGCAGGGATCGGCTACACCTTC
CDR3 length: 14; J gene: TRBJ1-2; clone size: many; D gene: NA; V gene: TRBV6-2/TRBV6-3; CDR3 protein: CASRDGGRHHGYTF; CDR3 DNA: TGTGCCAGCAGAGACGGCGGCAGACACCATGGCTACACCTTC
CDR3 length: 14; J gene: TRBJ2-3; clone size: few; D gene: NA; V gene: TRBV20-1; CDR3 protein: CSASRDSGADTQYF; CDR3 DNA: TGCAGTGCATCCCGGGACTCAGGGGCAGATACGCAGTATTTT
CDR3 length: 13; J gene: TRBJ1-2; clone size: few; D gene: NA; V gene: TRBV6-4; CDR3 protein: CASSASGSYGYTF; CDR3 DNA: TGTGCCAGCAGTGCTTCGGGGAGCTATGGCTACACCTTC
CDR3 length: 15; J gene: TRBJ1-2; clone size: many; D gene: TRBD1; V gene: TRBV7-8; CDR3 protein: CASSRDRGGDYSYTF; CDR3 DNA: TGTGCCAGTAGCCGGGACAGGGGAGGGGACTATAGCTACACCTTC
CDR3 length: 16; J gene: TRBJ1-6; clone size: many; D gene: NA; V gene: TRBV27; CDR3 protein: CASRPAGGTNNSPLHF; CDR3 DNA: TGTGCCAGCAGACCAGCCGGAGGAACGAATAATTCACCCCTCCACTTT
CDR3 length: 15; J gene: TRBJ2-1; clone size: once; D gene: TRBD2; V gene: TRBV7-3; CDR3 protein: CASSVETSAHNEQFF; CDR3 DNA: TGTGCCAGCAGCGTAGAAACTAGCGCACACAATGAGCAGTTCTTC
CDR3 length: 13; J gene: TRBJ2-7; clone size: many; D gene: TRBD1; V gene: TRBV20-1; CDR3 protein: CSAIRDRGYEQYF; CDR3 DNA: TGCAGTGCCATACGGGACAGGGGGTACGAGCAGTACTTC
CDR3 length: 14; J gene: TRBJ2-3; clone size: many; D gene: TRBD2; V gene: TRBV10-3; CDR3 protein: CAIRTAGVGDTQYF; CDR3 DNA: TGTGCCATCAGGACAGCGGGAGTCGGAGATACGCAGTATTTT
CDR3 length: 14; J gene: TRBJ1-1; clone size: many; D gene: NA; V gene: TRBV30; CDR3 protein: CAWSIGQPNTEAFF; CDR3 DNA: TGTGCCTGGAGTATTGGACAGCCGAACACTGAAGCTTTCTTT
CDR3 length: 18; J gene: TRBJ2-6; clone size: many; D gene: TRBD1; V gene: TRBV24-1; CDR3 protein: CATSGQTGTGSGANVLTF; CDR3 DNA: TGTGCCACCAGTGGTCAGACCGGGACAGGGTCTGGGGCCAACGTCCTGACTTTC
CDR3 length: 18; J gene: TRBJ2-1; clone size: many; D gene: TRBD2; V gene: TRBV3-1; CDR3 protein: CASSQDLAGGPPYNEQFF; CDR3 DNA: TGTGCCAGCAGCCAAGACCTAGCGGGAGGGCCCCCTTACAATGAGCAGTTCTTC
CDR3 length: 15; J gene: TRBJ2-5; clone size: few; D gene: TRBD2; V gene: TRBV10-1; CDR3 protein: CASSESTSSRETQYF; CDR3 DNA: TGCGCCAGCAGTGAATCGACTAGCAGCCGAGAGACCCAGTACTTC
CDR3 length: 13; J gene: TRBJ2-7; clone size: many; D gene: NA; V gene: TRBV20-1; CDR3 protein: CSAKVGRSYEQYF; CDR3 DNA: TGCAGCGCTAAAGTGGGAAGGTCCTACGAGCAGTACTTC
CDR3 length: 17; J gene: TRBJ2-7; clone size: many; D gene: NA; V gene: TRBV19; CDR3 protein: CASSIDPRGKVSYEQYF; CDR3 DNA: TGTGCCAGTAGTATAGACCCGCGGGGAAAAGTCTCCTACGAGCAGTACTTC
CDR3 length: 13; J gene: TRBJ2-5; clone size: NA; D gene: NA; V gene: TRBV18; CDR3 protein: CASSPGYQVTQYF; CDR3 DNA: TGTGCCAGCTCACCAGGGTATCAAGTGACCCAGTACTTC
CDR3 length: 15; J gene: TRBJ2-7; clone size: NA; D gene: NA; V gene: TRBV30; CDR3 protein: CAWSGGTAEQREQYF; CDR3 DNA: TGTGCCTGGAGTGGGGGGACCGCTGAGCAACGGGAGCAGTACTTC
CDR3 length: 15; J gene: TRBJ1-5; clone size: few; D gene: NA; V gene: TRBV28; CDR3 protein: CASRRTALSDQPQHF; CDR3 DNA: TGTGCCAGCAGGAGGACAGCCCTTAGCGATCAGCCCCAGCATTTT
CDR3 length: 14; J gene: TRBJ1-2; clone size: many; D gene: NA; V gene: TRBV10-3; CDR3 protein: CAISDSDSPYGYTF; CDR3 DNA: TGTGCCATCAGTGACTCGGACAGTCCCTATGGCTACACCTTC
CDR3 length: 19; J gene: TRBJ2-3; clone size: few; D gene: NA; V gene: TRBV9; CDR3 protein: CASSARPAESDASTDTQYF; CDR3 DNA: TGTGCCAGCAGCGCCCGACCCGCGGAGTCGGACGCTTCCACAGATACGCAGTATTTT
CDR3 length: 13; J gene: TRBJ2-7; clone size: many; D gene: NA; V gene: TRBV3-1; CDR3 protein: CASSRIGNYEQYF; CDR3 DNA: TGTGCCAGCAGCCGAATCGGGAACTACGAGCAGTACTTC
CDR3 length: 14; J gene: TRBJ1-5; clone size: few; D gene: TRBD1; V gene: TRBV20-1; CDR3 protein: CSARPGTANQPQHF; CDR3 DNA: TGCAGTGCTAGACCTGGGACAGCAAATCAGCCCCAGCATTTT
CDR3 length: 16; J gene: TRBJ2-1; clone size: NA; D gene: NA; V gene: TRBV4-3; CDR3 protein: CASSQDPFSSYNEQFF; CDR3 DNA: TGCGCCAGCAGCCAAGATCCGTTTAGCTCCTACAATGAGCAGTTCTTC
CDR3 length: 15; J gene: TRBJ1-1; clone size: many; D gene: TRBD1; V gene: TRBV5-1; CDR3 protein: CASSFGTGPNTEAFF; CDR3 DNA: TGCGCCAGCAGCTTCGGGACAGGCCCGAACACTGAAGCTTTCTTT
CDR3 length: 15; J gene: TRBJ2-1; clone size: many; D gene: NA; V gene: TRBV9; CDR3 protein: CASSVGFDPQAEQFF; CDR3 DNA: TGTGCCAGCAGCGTAGGTTTCGACCCACAGGCTGAGCAGTTCTTC
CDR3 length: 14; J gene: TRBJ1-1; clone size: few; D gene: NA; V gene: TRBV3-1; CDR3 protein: CASTRLGGNTEAFF; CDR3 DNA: TGTGCCAGCACCCGTTTGGGGGGGAACACTGAAGCTTTCTTT
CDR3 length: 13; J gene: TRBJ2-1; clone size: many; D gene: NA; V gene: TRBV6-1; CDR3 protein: CASRPRGYNEQFF; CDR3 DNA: TGTGCCAGCAGGCCCAGAGGGTACAATGAGCAGTTCTTC
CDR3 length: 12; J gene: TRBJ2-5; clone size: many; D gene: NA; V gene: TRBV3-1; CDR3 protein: CASSPTQETQYF; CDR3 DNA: TGTGCCAGCAGTCCAACCCAAGAGACCCAGTACTTC
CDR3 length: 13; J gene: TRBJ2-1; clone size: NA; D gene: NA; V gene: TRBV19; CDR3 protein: CASSIQAITEQFF; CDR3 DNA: TGTGCCAGTAGTATTCAGGCCATCACTGAGCAGTTCTTC
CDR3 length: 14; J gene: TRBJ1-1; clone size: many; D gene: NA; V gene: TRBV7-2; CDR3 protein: CASTLGQLNTEAFF; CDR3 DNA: TGTGCCAGCACCCTGGGGCAGTTGAACACTGAAGCTTTCTTT
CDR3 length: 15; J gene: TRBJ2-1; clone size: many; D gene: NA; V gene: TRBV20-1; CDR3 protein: CSAREGRGVMNEQFF; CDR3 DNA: TGCAGTGCTAGAGAAGGCAGGGGGGTAATGAATGAGCAGTTCTTC
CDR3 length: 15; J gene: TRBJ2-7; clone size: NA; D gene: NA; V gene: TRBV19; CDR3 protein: CASSFLRDGPYEQYF; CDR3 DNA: TGTGCCAGTAGTTTCCTACGGGACGGGCCCTACGAGCAGTACTTC
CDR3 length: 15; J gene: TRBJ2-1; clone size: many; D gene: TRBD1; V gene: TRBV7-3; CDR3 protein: CASSTWGQGDNEQFF; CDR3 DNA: TGTGCCAGCAGCACTTGGGGACAGGGAGACAATGAGCAGTTCTTC